The 30 T cell receptor beta chains in this list originate from one sample, sequenced in a study of siplizumab effects on memory and regulatory T cells. Sequencing used immunoSEQ multiplex PCR; TCRdb keeps in-frame clones, though not all of them. The profile shows some 100,000 clones, about nine tenths of them singletons. Sequenced material: non-Treg CD4+ T cells sorted from blood. The receptors here all came from a human donor in good health.

This clone showed up just once. The chain recombines TRBV7-6 with TRBJ2-5; 7 bases are a match to TRBD1. Trimming took 5 bases from V and 7 from J; bases not matched to a gene: 10. Germline V gene data show CDR1 as SGHVS and CDR2 as FNYEAQ. This CDR3 spans 14 amino acids. Written as DNA, the CDR3 is TGTGCCAGCAGCCAAACCGGGACAGTGGGGACCCAGTACTTC. The encoded protein is CASSQTGTVGTQYF.

This clone was detected a few times. The rearrangement links TRBV19 to TRBJ1-2; TRBD1 might be the D (5 bases). This CDR3 region has 16 residues. Germline CDR1 reads LNHDA; CDR2 reads SQIVND (reference sequence). Trimming shortened V by 4 bases and J by 4 bases, and 19 bases separated the two germline ends. CDR3 in amino acids: CASSTPGRGVGYGYTF. The DNA for the CDR3 is TGTGCCAGTAGTACCCCCGGACGGGGGGTCGGCTATGGCTACACCTTC.

The rearrangement links TRBV5-4 to TRBJ2-5; D uncertain. The V end lost 7 bases, the J end lost 1 base, and 8 bases lay between the germline ends. This CDR3 has 12 residues. CDR1 is SGHNT and CDR2 is YYREEE in the germline V gene (reference sequence). This chain's CDR3 is CASGLGQETQYF. CDR3 DNA sequence: TGTGCCAGCGGGCTGGGCCAAGAGACCCAGTACTTC. Supplemented by reference TRBV5-4 and TRBJ2-5, the full variable domain reads ETGVTQSPTHLIKTRGQQVTLRCSSQSGHNTVSWYQQALGQGPQFIFQYYREEENGRGNFPPRFSGLQFPNYSSELNVNALELDDSALYLCASGLGQETQYFGPGTRLLVL.

The V call is TRBV5-6, the J call TRBJ1-1; 9 nucleotides agree with TRBD1. Per the germline V gene, CDR1 is SGHDT and CDR2 is YYEEEE. The CDR3 runs 15 residues. With 4 bases clipped from V and 5 bases from J, the junction kept 9 bases outside the gene matches. The DNA of the CDR3 is TGTGCCAGCAGCGTTCCGGGACAGGGTGGAACTGAAGCTTTCTTT. It yields the protein CASSVPGQGGTEAFF.

The gene calls are TRBV9 and TRBJ2-3; maybe TRBD2 (5 bases). CDR1 and CDR2 (germline): SGDLS, YYNGEE. This CDR3 is built from 13 residues. Trimming pared 2 bases from V and 3 bases from J, leaving 7 bases between. For the CDR3, the DNA is TGTGCCAGCAGCGTCGGGGTTACAGATACGCAGTATTTT. As protein: CASSVGVTDTQYF.

This clone turned up a few times. The chain carries TRBV10-2 and TRBJ2-3, with TRBD2 identical over 8 bases. This CDR3 has 13 amino acids. Germline CDR1 WSHSY, CDR2 SAAADI. V lost 6 bases and J lost 5; bases outside the gene matches: 4. The CDR3 loop is CASRGTSIDTQYF. CDR3 in DNA: TGCGCCAGCAGAGGGACTAGTATAGATACGCAGTATTTT.

This rearrangement joins TRBV30 to TRBJ1-2; the D gene is possibly TRBD1 (5 bases). Trimming cost V 0 bases and J 10 bases, with 12 bases left between them. CDR3 length: 12 residues. Per the germline V gene, CDR1 is GTSNPN and CDR2 is SVGIG (reference sequence). Here the CDR3 DNA reads TGTGCCTGGAGTGTAGGGCGGGGGATCTACACCTTC. Translating it yields CAWSVGRGIYTF.

The chain carries TRBV6-1 and TRBJ2-7; D is undetermined. V lost 4 bases and J lost 6, with 16 bases in between. Per germline, CDR1 MNHNS and CDR2 SASEGT. CDR3 size: 14 residues. Here the CDR3 reads CASSGRLGLGEQYF. In nucleotides, the CDR3 is TGTGCCAGCAGTGGGCGACTCGGGCTGGGCGAGCAGTACTTC.

The chain carries TRBV28 and TRBJ1-4, with a possible D match to TRBD1 (6 bases). The germline gives CDR1 MDHEN, CDR2 SYDVKM. V dropped 4 bases and J dropped 8 bases, with 20 bases sitting between them. The CDR3 length is 16 residues. The CDR3 sequence: CASSSAHRDRAEKLFF. The DNA of the CDR3 is TGTGCCAGCAGTTCGGCGCACAGGGATCGGGCGGAAAAACTGTTTTTT.

CDR3 in DNA: TGTGCCAGTAGAACAGGCACTCGGGCTTTCTTT. Translated: CASRTGTRAFF. The chain joins TRBV19 to TRBJ1-1; the D gene is possibly TRBD1 (5 bases). V gave up 6 bases and J gave up 11 bases, with 13 bases separating them. Germline values: CDR1 LNHDA, CDR2 SQIVND (reference sequence). The CDR3 length is 11 residues.

This clone was recorded once. This chain connects TRBV11-2 to TRBJ2-2; either TRBD1 or TRBD2 may fit D (6 bases each). The CDR3 spans 15 residues. Germline V gene data show CDR1 as SGHAT and CDR2 as FQNNGV. Deletions cut 8 bases from V and 7 bases from J, with 20 bases between. CDR3 DNA sequence: TGTGCCAGCCGGAAGGTGGGGGCGCGGGGCGGGGAGCTGTTTTTT. Protein: CASRKVGARGGELFF.

This chain links TRBV7-2 with TRBJ1-5; D call uncertain. The CDR3 length is 15 residues. Germline values: CDR1 SGHTA, CDR2 FQGNSA. V was clipped by 3 bases and J by 2 bases, with 11 bases between them. CDR3 in DNA: TGTGCCAGCAGCTTTTTTGGGATAGGCAATCAGCCCCAGCATTTT. The encoded protein is CASSFFGIGNQPQHF.

J is TRBJ1-1 and V is TRBV29-1, with 7 nucleotides matching TRBD1. V shed 6 bases, J shed 4 bases, and the junction held 5 bases outside the gene matches. CDR3 length: 12 residues. Germline loops: CDR1 SQVTM, CDR2 ANQGSEA. This CDR3 reads CSVTGTVTEAFF. CDR3 DNA sequence: TGCAGCGTGACCGGGACAGTCACTGAAGCTTTCTTT.

This chain uses TRBV7-2 with TRBJ1-5, with TRBD1 matching 8 bases. CDR3 length: 15 amino acids. Germline CDR1 reads SGHTA; CDR2 reads FQGNSA. J was trimmed by 6 bases and V by 5 bases; bases with no gene match: 9. CDR3 DNA: TGTGCCAGCAGCCCACAGGGGGTAGGGGGTCAGCCCCAGCATTTT. Amino acid sequence: CASSPQGVGGQPQHF.

This chain connects TRBV27 to TRBJ1-5; D gene ambiguous. V shed 5 bases and J shed 7 bases, with 9 bases lying between them. CDR3 length: 12 amino acids. The germline V gene has CDR1 MNHEY and CDR2 SMNVEV (reference sequence). The CDR3 nucleotides are TGTGCCAGCAGTCCTGTGGGGCAGCCCCAGCATTTT. Translating it yields CASSPVGQPQHF.

The genes are TRBV27 and TRBJ2-7; D gene uncertain. Looked up from germline, CDR1 is MNHEY and CDR2 is SMNVEV (reference sequence). V was shortened by 3 bases and J by 2 bases, with 14 bases between the two germline ends. The CDR3 extends over 15 amino acids. This CDR3 is CASSLWSIPTYEQYF. The CDR3 region has the DNA TGTGCCAGCAGTTTGTGGTCCATCCCTACCTACGAGCAGTACTTC.

The chain has TRBV5-6 and TRBJ2-5, with 9 bases aligning to TRBD1. From germline, CDR1 is SGHDT and CDR2 YYEEEE. The CDR3 is 14 amino acids. With V trimmed by 3 bases and J by 5 bases, 5 bases remained unmatched. DNA for the CDR3: TGTGCCAGCAGCTCTACCGGGACAGGGGAGACCCAGTACTTC. It specifies CASSSTGTGETQYF.

The rearrangement uses TRBV2 and TRBJ1-5; D perhaps matches TRBD1 (6 bases). The CDR3 contains 14 residues. Trimming took off 4 bases at V and 1 base at J, with 8 bases between the two ends. Germline CDR1 is SNHLY and CDR2 is FYNNEI. This chain's CDR3 is CASSGQVSNQPQHF. The CDR3 nucleotides read TGTGCCAGCAGTGGACAGGTGAGCAATCAGCCCCAGCATTTT. The variable domain in full, with the rest retrieved from reference TRBV2 and TRBJ1-5, is EPEVTQTPSHQVTQMGQEVILRCVPISNHLYFYWYRQILGQKVEFLVSFYNNEISEKSEIFDDQFSVERPDGSNFTLKIRSTKLEDSAMYFCASSGQVSNQPQHFGDGTRLSIL.

This clone was recorded only once. The genes are TRBV4-2 and TRBJ1-1; 9 bases are a match to TRBD1. Germline values: CDR1 LGHNA, CDR2 YNFKEQ. Trimming cost V 2 bases and J 4 bases; bases outside gene matches: 5. The CDR3 extends over 15 amino acids. The CDR3 sequence is CASSQRTGVSTEAFF. DNA for the CDR3: TGTGCCAGCAGCCAACGGACAGGGGTTTCCACTGAAGCTTTCTTT.

The chain links TRBV19 to TRBJ2-2; possibly TRBD1 for D (6 bases). Germline V CDR1 and CDR2: LNHDA, SQIVND (reference sequence). Trimming took off 9 bases at V and 6 bases at J, with 11 bases between the two ends. The CDR3 has 12 residues. The CDR3 DNA reads TGTGCCAGCACAACAGGGCCCGGGGAGCTGTTTTTT. Its protein product is CASTTGPGELFF. Combining the CDR3 with reference TRBV19 and TRBJ2-2 gives the whole variable domain DGGITQSPKYLFRKEGQNVTLSCEQNLNHDAMYWYRQDPGQGLRLIYYSQIVNDFQKGDIAEGYSVSREKKESFPLTVTSAQKNPTAFYLCASTTGPGELFFGEGSRLTVL.

The count of this clone is one. The J gene is TRBJ2-3, the V gene TRBV5-1, with D perhaps matching TRBD2 (6 bases). Trimming removed 1 base from V and 4 bases from J, with 13 bases in between. The CDR3 sequence is 15 residues long. Germline lookup yields CDR1 SGHRS and CDR2 YFSETQ. In DNA form, the CDR3 reads TGCGCCAGCAGCTTGATATCGCGCGGGGCAGATACGCAGTATTTT. Translated: CASSLISRGADTQYF. The full variable domain, rest sourced from reference TRBV5-1 and TRBJ2-3, is KAGVTQTPRYLIKTRGQQVTLSCSPISGHRSVSWYQQTPGQGLQFLFEYFSETQRNKGNFPGRFSGRQFSNSRSEMNVSTLELGDSALYLCASSLISRGADTQYFGPGTRLTVL.

J is TRBJ2-5 and V is TRBV7-6, with D uncertain. The CDR3 sequence is 11 residues long. V gave up 3 bases and J gave up 1 base, with 0 bases separating them. Germline assignment: CDR1 SGHVS and CDR2 FNYEAQ. This CDR3 reads CASSFQETQYF. CDR3 nucleotide sequence: TGTGCCAGCAGCTTCCAAGAGACCCAGTACTTC.

The chain links TRBV15 to TRBJ2-3, with D perhaps matching TRBD2 (7 bases). The CDR3 totals 15 residues. V dropped 1 base and J dropped 3 bases, with 11 bases sitting between them. CDR1 and CDR2 (germline): LNHNV, YYDKDF (reference sequence). The CDR3 DNA sequence: TGTGCCACCAGCAGAGGAAGGGGGGGGACAGATACGCAGTATTTT. Protein: CATSRGRGGTDTQYF.

The table lists this clone with a count of one. The chain has TRBV2 and TRBJ1-3; 7 nucleotides align to TRBD1. Germline V gives CDR1 SNHLY, CDR2 FYNNEI. The CDR3 spans 16 residues. Trimming took 5 bases from V and 0 from J; bases not matched to a gene: 7. CDR3 DNA: TGTGCCAGCAGTTCACAGGGGACCATCTCTGGAAACACCATATATTTT. Protein sequence: CASSSQGTISGNTIYF. Full variable domain (outside the CDR3, taken from reference TRBV2 and TRBJ1-3): EPEVTQTPSHQVTQMGQEVILRCVPISNHLYFYWYRQILGQKVEFLVSFYNNEISEKSEIFDDQFSVERPDGSNFTLKIRSTKLEDSAMYFCASSSQGTISGNTIYFGEGSWLTVV.

This chain uses TRBV9 with TRBJ1-3; 9 nucleotides line up with TRBD1. CDR1 SGDLS and CDR2 YYNGEE come from the germline V gene. Losses at the gene ends were 0 bases for V and 4 bases for J; bases not matched to a gene: 8. The CDR3 length is 17 residues. The CDR3 region is CASSVVGTGTPGNTIYF. The CDR3, as DNA: TGTGCCAGCAGCGTAGTCGGGACAGGGACTCCCGGAAACACCATATATTTT.

The V and J genes are TRBV6-1 and TRBJ2-1; 13 positions agree with TRBD2. The J segment lost 6 bases and the V segment lost 4 bases, leaving 3 bases of the junction unmatched. Germline V gives CDR1 MNHNS, CDR2 SASEGT. CDR3 length: 15 residues. The CDR3: CASSVLAGGPNEQFF. The CDR3, as DNA: TGTGCCAGCAGTGTACTAGCGGGAGGGCCCAATGAGCAGTTCTTC.

This chain uses TRBV19 with TRBJ2-5; D is possibly TRBD1 (5 bases). The CDR3 is 13 amino acids. V was pared by 1 base and J by 5 bases, with 8 bases between. The germline V gene has CDR1 LNHDA and CDR2 SQIVND (reference sequence). The CDR3 loop reads CASSIVAGETQYF. The DNA for the CDR3 is TGTGCCAGTAGTATAGTGGCAGGGGAGACCCAGTACTTC.

The chain combines TRBV18 with TRBJ1-4; the match to TRBD1 covers 7 bases. The germline CDR1 and CDR2 sequences are KGHSH and LQKENI. Trimming cost V 4 bases and J 5 bases; bases outside gene matches: 7. This CDR3 has 15 residues. CDR3 in DNA: TGTGCCAGCTCACTTGACAGGGATGGGAATGAAAAACTGTTTTTT. Protein product: CASSLDRDGNEKLFF.

The rearrangement links TRBV25-1 to TRBJ2-4; perhaps TRBD1 as D (5 bases). Germline CDR1 is MGHDK and CDR2 is SYGVNS. This CDR3 is 16 amino acids long. The germline V and J ends were trimmed by 2 bases and 0 bases, with 11 bases remaining between them. DNA of the CDR3: TGTGCCAGCAGTGAAAGGGGCAGGCCAGCCAAAAACATTCAGTACTTC. Protein: CASSERGRPAKNIQYF.

The chain links TRBV19 to TRBJ2-5, with a weak D call TRBD2 (6 bases). Germline V lookup: CDR1 LNHDA, CDR2 SQIVND (reference sequence). The CDR3 totals 12 residues. Trimming took 3 bases from V and 7 from J, leaving 9 bases between them. DNA for the CDR3: TGTGCCAGTAGTATCGGGGGAGCGACCCAGTACTTC. Translated, it gives CASSIGGATQYF.